These T cell receptor beta chains were read from a single sample in a study of high-grade serous ovarian cancer treatment subgroups. The repertoire was sequenced with immunoSEQ multiplex PCR; TCRdb's copy has only in-frame clones and lacks some. Counted here are thousands of clones, around two thirds occurring once; the ten biggest clones make up roughly an eighth. The sample taken for sequencing was tumor tissue. The source of these receptors is a human donor with high-grade serous ovarian cancer. Both conserved end residues are part of each CDR3. A D gene is named only where the DNA matches it firmly. Clone size is given for some rows only: seen once, a few or many times, or a class if the clone is expanded.

v_call	clone_size	d_call	j_call	cdr3_nt	cdr3_aa
TRBV7-9	few	-	TRBJ1-2	TGTGCCAGCAGCTTCGGCTATGGCTACACCTTC	CASSFGYGYTF
TRBV7-7	-	TRBD2	TRBJ2-2	TGTGCTAGCAGCTGGGGACTAGCGGAGAACACCGGGGAGCTGTTTTTT	CASSWGLAENTGELFF
TRBV5-1	once	TRBD2	TRBJ2-2	TGCGCCAGCAGCTTGCGGCCTAGCGGGAGTCGATACACCGGGGAGCTGTTTTTT	CASSLRPSGSRYTGELFF
TRBV28	large	-	TRBJ1-3	TGTGCCAGCAGTTTACAGCCTGGAAACACCATATATTTT	CASSLQPGNTIYF
TRBV6-5	-	-	TRBJ1-5	TGTGCCAGCAGTTACGGGGGCGGGGATCAGCCCCAGCATTTT	CASSYGGGDQPQHF
TRBV10-3	-	TRBD1	TRBJ2-3	TGTGCCATCAGTGAGTACGACAGGGCAAGGGATACGCAGTATTTT	CAISEYDRARDTQYF
TRBV27	-	TRBD1	TRBJ1-3	TGTGCCAGCAGTTTAAATGGTGTAGGGGGCCACACCATATATTTT	CASSLNGVGGHTIYF
TRBV30	-	-	TRBJ1-2	TGTGCCTGGTCCACCGGGACAAGCGGCTATGGCTACACCTTC	CAWSTGTSGYGYTF
TRBV11-1	-	-	TRBJ2-1	TGTGCCAGCAGCTTAGCGGGAAGCTCCTACAATGAGCAGTTCTTC	CASSLAGSSYNEQFF
TRBV5-5	-	-	TRBJ1-3	TGTGCCAGTCGACAGAGCCTTCTGGGAAACACCATATATTTT	CASRQSLLGNTIYF
TRBV5-1	-	-	TRBJ2-2	TGCGCCAGCAGCTTATCGGGACACTCGAACACCGGGGAGCTGTTTTTT	CASSLSGHSNTGELFF
TRBV27	few	-	TRBJ1-5	TGTGCCAGCAGAAATACGGGCAATCAGCCCCAGCATTTT	CASRNTGNQPQHF
TRBV6-6	-	-	TRBJ1-2	TGTGCCAGCTCTGGAGAGGGAAGACTAGATGGCTACACCTTC	CASSGEGRLDGYTF
TRBV6-1	-	-	TRBJ2-7	TGTGCCAGCAGCCTACTTTTGGGGGTACCCTACGAGCAGTACTTC	CASSLLLGVPYEQYF
TRBV18	-	-	TRBJ2-1	TGTGCCAGCTCATCGAGCTCCTACAATGAGCAGTTCTTC	CASSSSSYNEQFF
TRBV4-2	-	-	TRBJ1-2	TGTGCCAGCAGCCAAGAAAGGAGGTTGAGTAACTATGGCTACACCTTC	CASSQERRLSNYGYTF
TRBV5-1	-	TRBD2	TRBJ2-7	TGCGCCAGCAGCTTTCTAGCGGGAGGGGCCTACGAGCAGTACTTC	CASSFLAGGAYEQYF
TRBV5-1	few	-	TRBJ1-1	TGCGCCAGCAGCTTCGGGATAGGCAGTATCGACACTGAAGCTTTCTTT	CASSFGIGSIDTEAFF
TRBV4-1	-	TRBD1	TRBJ2-6	TGCGCCAGCAGCCCGGGACAGGTGAACTCTGGGGCCAACGTCCTGACTTTC	CASSPGQVNSGANVLTF
TRBV5-1	-	TRBD1	TRBJ1-2	TGCGCCAGCAGTCCAGTACAGGGGGCGCGCGGCTACACCTTC	CASSPVQGARGYTF
TRBV25-1	-	-	TRBJ2-1	TGTGCCAGCAGCTTGTCTGGGTTCTACAATGAGCAGTTCTTC	CASSLSGFYNEQFF
TRBV7-4	few	TRBD1	TRBJ1-2	TGTGCCAGCAGCCCCTACGACAGGGGACACTATGGCTACACCTTC	CASSPYDRGHYGYTF
TRBV6-5	-	TRBD1	TRBJ1-5	TGTGCCAGCAGTTACTCGGGACAGATGCATTTT	CASSYSGQMHF
TRBV11-3	-	-	TRBJ2-2	TGTGCCAGCAGTGGAGGACAGTTCGCGAACACCGGGGAGCTGTTTTTT	CASSGGQFANTGELFF
TRBV5-4	-	TRBD2	TRBJ2-5	TGTGCCAGCAGCTTGGTGGGACTAGCGGGAGGAGAGACCCAGTACTTC	CASSLVGLAGGETQYF
TRBV5-4	-	-	TRBJ2-2	TGTGCCAGCAGCTTGGGGGCGGGGGCTTCGAACACCGGGGAGCTGTTTTTT	CASSLGAGASNTGELFF
TRBV30	-	-	TRBJ1-3	TGTGCCTGGAGCTGGTCCTGGACGGACTCTGGAAACACCATATATTTT	CAWSWSWTDSGNTIYF
TRBV7-9	-	-	TRBJ1-1	TGTGCCAGCAGCTTGGGGAGCCATATTCAAGCTTTCTTT	CASSLGSHIQAFF
TRBV5-1	-	TRBD1	TRBJ2-7	TGCGCCAGCACCATCCTCCCCGGACAGGGAGGCTCCTACGAGCAGTACTTC	CASTILPGQGGSYEQYF
TRBV11-1	-	-	TRBJ2-3	TGTGCCAGCAGCTTAGCCGGAGCGGAATACACAGATACGCAGTATTTT	CASSLAGAEYTDTQYF
TRBV27	few	-	TRBJ1-5	TGTGCCAGCAGTTGGCAGCCCAATCAGCCCCAGCATTTT	CASSWQPNQPQHF
TRBV5-4	few	TRBD2	TRBJ2-7	TGTGCCAGCAGCTTACTTGGGGGAGGGTTTTCCTACGAGCAGTACTTC	CASSLLGGGFSYEQYF
TRBV6-1	-	-	TRBJ1-2	TGTGCCAGCACCAAGGATAACTATGGCTACACCTTC	CASTKDNYGYTF
TRBV7-2	-	-	TRBJ2-7	TGTGCCAGCAGCTCCCATCGGGGCGTCGAGCAGTACTTC	CASSSHRGVEQYF
TRBV5-6	-	TRBD1	TRBJ2-1	TGTGCCAGCAGCTTTGAGCTGACAGGGGGCGTTGAGCAGTTCTTC	CASSFELTGGVEQFF
TRBV19	-	TRBD2	TRBJ2-1	TGTGCCAGTAGTAAGCGACTAGCGGGAGGAAGTGAGCAGTTCTTC	CASSKRLAGGSEQFF
TRBV2	-	-	TRBJ2-5	TGTGCCAGCGGCTCACAAGAGACCCAGTACTTC	CASGSQETQYF
TRBV30	once	-	TRBJ2-3	TGTGCCTGGAGTGTACGCCGGGAAAATTCCTTCTCGCAGTATTTT	CAWSVRRENSFSQYF
TRBV27	-	-	TRBJ2-1	TGTGCCAGCAGTTTGATGAGCTCCTACAATGAGCAGTTCTTC	CASSLMSSYNEQFF
TRBV10-1	-	TRBD2	TRBJ2-4	TGCGCCAGCAGTGCGAACCGACTAGCGGAGGTGGGGAAAAACATTCAGTACTTC	CASSANRLAEVGKNIQYF
TRBV11-3	-	-	TRBJ2-2	TGTGCCAGCAGCTTATCTTACCTCACCGGGGAGCTGTTTTTT	CASSLSYLTGELFF
TRBV19	few	TRBD1	TRBJ1-1	TGTGCCAGTAGGACCGACAGGGCGAGTGCTGAAGCTTTCTTT	CASRTDRASAEAFF
TRBV5-1	-	-	TRBJ1-1	TGCGCCAGCAGCTTGCGGGAGAGCACTGAAGCTTTCTTT	CASSLRESTEAFF
TRBV6-1	-	TRBD1	TRBJ1-2	TGTGCCAGCAGTGGGACAGGGGGCAACTATGGCTACACCTTC	CASSGTGGNYGYTF
TRBV29-1	few	-	TRBJ1-4	TGCAGCGGGGGGATGATCCATGAAAAACTGTTTTTT	CSGGMIHEKLFF
TRBV7-9	-	-	TRBJ2-3	TGTGCCAGCAGCTTAGGGTGGGCAGATACGCAGTATTTT	CASSLGWADTQYF
TRBV29-1	few	TRBD1	TRBJ1-6	TGCAGCGTTGCTGACAGGGGTAATTCACCCCTCCACTTT	CSVADRGNSPLHF
TRBV6-1	-	-	TRBJ1-1	TGTGCCAGCAGTGAAAGGGCAGGGGATTACACTGAAGCTTTCTTT	CASSERAGDYTEAFF
TRBV5-1	few	TRBD1	TRBJ2-7	TGCGCCAGCAGCTTGGGTGACAGGGTACTTTCCGAGCAGTACTTC	CASSLGDRVLSEQYF
TRBV5-1	-	-	TRBJ2-1	TGCGCCAGCAGCCCGGACTATCTTGGGCAGTTCTTC	CASSPDYLGQFF